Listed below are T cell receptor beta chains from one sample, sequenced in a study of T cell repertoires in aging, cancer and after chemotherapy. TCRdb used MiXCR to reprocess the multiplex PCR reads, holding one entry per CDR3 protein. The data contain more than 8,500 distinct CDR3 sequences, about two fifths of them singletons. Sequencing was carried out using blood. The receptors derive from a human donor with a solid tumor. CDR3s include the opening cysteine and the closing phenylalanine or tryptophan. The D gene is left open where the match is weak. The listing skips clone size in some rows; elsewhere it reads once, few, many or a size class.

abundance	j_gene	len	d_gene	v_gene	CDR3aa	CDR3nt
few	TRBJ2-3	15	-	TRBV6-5	CASSYHRLTTDTQYF	TGTGCCAGCAGTTACCACCGCCTCACCACAGATACGCAGTATTTT
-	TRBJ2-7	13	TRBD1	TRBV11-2	CASSLAFPGQSYF	TGTGCCAGCAGCTTAGCCTTCCCGGGACAGAGTTACTTC
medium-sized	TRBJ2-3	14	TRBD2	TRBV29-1	CSVVAGVSTDTQYF	TGCAGCGTTGTAGCGGGAGTTAGCACAGATACGCAGTATTTT
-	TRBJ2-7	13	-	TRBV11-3	CASSLDRGDEQYF	TGTGCCAGCAGCTTAGACCGCGGGGACGAGCAGTACTTC
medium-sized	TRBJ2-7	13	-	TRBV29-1	CSVQGLGPYEQYF	TGCAGCGTTCAGGGACTCGGACCCTACGAGCAGTACTTC
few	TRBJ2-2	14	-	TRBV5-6	CASSYRTSTGELFF	TGTGCCAGCAGCTACAGGACGAGCACCGGGGAGCTGTTTTTT
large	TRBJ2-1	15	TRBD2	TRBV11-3	CASSALAEAYNEQFF	TGTGCCAGCAGCGCACTAGCGGAAGCCTACAATGAGCAGTTCTTC
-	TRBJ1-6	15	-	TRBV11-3	CASSEPGTCNSPLHF	TGTGCCAGCAGCGAACCCGGGACTTGTAATTCACCCCTCCACTTT
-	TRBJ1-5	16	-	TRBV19	CASSMKGRVSNQPQHF	TGTGCCAGTAGTATGAAGGGGCGGGTCAGCAATCAGCCCCAGCATTTT
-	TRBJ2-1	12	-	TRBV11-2	CASSLVGNEQFF	TGTGCCAGCAGCTTAGTAGGCAATGAGCAGTTCTTC
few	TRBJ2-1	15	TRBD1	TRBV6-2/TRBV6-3	CASSSGGSSYNEQFF	TGTGCCAGCAGTTCAGGGGGTAGCTCCTACAATGAGCAGTTCTTC
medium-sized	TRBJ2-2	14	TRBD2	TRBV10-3	CAISPTSGTGELFF	TGTGCCATCAGTCCTACTAGCGGAACCGGGGAGCTGTTTTTT
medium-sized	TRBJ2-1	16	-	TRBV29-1	CSVEALRYTSYNEQFF	TGCAGCGTTGAAGCCCTCCGGTACACCTCCTACAATGAGCAGTTCTTC
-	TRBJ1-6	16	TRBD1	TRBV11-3	CASSYQTGQGGSPHHF	TGTGCCAGCAGTTACCAAACCGGACAGGGTGGTTCACCCCACCACTTT
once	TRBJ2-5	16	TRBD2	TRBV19	CASSKTSGGYQETQYF	TGTGCCAGTAGTAAAACTAGCGGGGGTTACCAAGAGACCCAGTACTTC
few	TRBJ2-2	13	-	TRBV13	CASTVVGPGELFF	TGTGCCAGCACCGTCGTAGGACCCGGGGAGCTGTTTTTT
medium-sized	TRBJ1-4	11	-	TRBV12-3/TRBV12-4	CASSLREKLFF	TGTGCCAGCAGTTTACGTGAAAAACTGTTTTTT
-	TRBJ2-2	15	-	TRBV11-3	CASSLVRQPPGELFF	TGTGCCAGCAGCTTAGTCAGACAGCCTCCCGGGGAGCTGTTTTTT
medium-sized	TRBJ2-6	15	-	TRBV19	CASIQGPRGANVLTF	TGTGCCAGTATTCAGGGTCCGAGGGGGGCCAACGTCCTGACTTTC
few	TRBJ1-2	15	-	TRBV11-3	CASSLSSRGNYGYTF	TGTGCCAGCAGCTTATCCAGTCGGGGTAACTATGGCTACACCTTC
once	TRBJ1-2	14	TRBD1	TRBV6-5	CASLRDREDYGYTF	TGTGCCAGCCTCCGGGACAGGGAGGACTATGGCTACACCTTC
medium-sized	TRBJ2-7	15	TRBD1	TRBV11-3	CASSLETGWSYEQYF	TGTGCCAGCAGCTTAGAGACAGGGTGGTCCTACGAGCAGTACTTC
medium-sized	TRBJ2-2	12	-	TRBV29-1	CSVTVFTGELFF	TGCAGCGTGACAGTCTTCACCGGGGAGCTGTTTTTT
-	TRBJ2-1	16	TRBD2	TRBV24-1	CATSDADLGTSDEQFF	TGTGCCACCAGTGATGCCGACCTTGGGACTAGCGACGAGCAGTTCTTC
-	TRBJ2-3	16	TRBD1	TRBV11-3	CASSLIPTGVKDTQYF	TGTGCCAGCAGCTTAATCCCGACAGGGGTGAAAGATACGCAGTATTTT
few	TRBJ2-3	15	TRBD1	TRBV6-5	CASSPLGQGADTQYF	TGTGCCAGCAGTCCACTCGGACAGGGGGCAGATACGCAGTATTTT
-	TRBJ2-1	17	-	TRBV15	CATSRGGSLGPFNEQFF	TGTGCCACCAGCAGAGGTGGTTCGCTTGGGCCCTTCAATGAGCAGTTCTTC
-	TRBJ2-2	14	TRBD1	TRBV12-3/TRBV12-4	CASRPTGLTGELFF	TGTGCCAGCAGGCCGACAGGGCTGACCGGGGAGCTGTTTTTT
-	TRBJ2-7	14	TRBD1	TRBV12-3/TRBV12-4	CASSTGTGVYEQYF	TGTGCCAGCAGTACCGGGACAGGGGTCTACGAGCAGTACTTC
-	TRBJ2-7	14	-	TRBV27	CASSFFSLPYEQYF	TGTGCCAGCAGTTTTTTTTCCTTGCCCTACGAGCAGTACTTC
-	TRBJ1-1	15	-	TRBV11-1	CASSSPSGVGTEAFF	TGTGCCAGCAGCTCGCCTTCAGGGGTAGGCACTGAAGCTTTCTTT
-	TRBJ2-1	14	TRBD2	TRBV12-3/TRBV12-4	CASNRLAGGGEQFF	TGTGCCAGCAACCGACTAGCGGGAGGTGGAGAGCAGTTCTTC
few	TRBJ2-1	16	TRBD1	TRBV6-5	CASSEAGGTGYNEQFF	TGTGCCAGCAGTGAAGCGGGCGGGACAGGTTACAATGAGCAGTTCTTC
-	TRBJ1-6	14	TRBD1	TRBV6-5	CASSNRGYNSPLHF	TGTGCCAGCAGTAACAGGGGATATAATTCACCCCTCCACTTT
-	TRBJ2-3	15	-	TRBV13	CASSPRTYSTDTQYF	TGTGCCAGCAGCCCTCGGACATATTCCACAGATACGCAGTATTTT
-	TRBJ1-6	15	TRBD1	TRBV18	CASSPVGTGNSPLHF	TGTGCCAGCTCACCGGTAGGGACAGGGAATTCACCCCTCCACTTT
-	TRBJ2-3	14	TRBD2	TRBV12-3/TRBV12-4	CATGLADHTDTQYF	TGTGCCACCGGGCTAGCGGATCACACAGATACGCAGTATTTT
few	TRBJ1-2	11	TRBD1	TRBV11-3	CASSLGGQVTF	TGTGCCAGCAGCTTAGGGGGACAGGTCACCTTC
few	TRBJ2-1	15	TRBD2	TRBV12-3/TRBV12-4	CASSKGLAVYNEQFF	TGTGCCAGCAGTAAGGGACTAGCGGTCTACAATGAGCAGTTCTTC
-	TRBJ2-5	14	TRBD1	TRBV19	CASRAGRGPETQYF	TGTGCCAGTAGGGCGGGCAGGGGGCCGGAGACCCAGTACTTC
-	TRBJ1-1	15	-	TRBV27	CASSTGQGWNTEAFF	TGTGCCAGCTCTACCGGGCAGGGCTGGAACACTGAAGCTTTCTTT
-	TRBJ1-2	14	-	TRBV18	CASSPQLGGDGYTF	TGTGCCAGCTCACCACAGTTGGGCGGCGATGGCTACACCTTC